A single sample is the source of the 14 T cell receptor beta chains below, sequenced in a study of CD8+CD57+ T cells in acquired aplastic anemia (dated 2018 in TCRdb). Sequencing used an Illumina HiSeq 2000. Genomic DNA was used as template for profiling of TCR beta VDJ combinations and CDR3 sequences. TCRdb trimmed public reads at Q25 via fastp, called clones via MiXCR and kept in-frame beta chains. When rows share a CDR3 protein, they turn into one entry using the most common DNA and genes. A total of hundreds of thousands of distinct CDR3 sequences appear in this sample, around 60% of them only once. Clones ranked in the top ten supply approximately 8% of the sample. The material sequenced was sorted CD4+, CD8+, or CD8+CD57+ T cells (not recorded which) from PBMCs. These receptors were collected from a human donor with severe aplastic anemia or a healthy control (not recorded which).

This clonotype was observed many times. The J gene is TRBJ1-4, the V gene TRBV19; 7 bases are shared with TRBD1. CDR3 length: 13 residues. Germline-derived CDR1 and CDR2 are LNHDA and SQIVND (reference sequence). After removal of 6 bases from V and 6 bases from J, the junction contained 4 bases not matched to a gene. In nucleotides, the CDR3 is TGTGCCAGTAGAAGGGGGCGGCATGAAAAACTGTTTTTT. The encoded protein is CASRRGRHEKLFF. Using reference TRBV19 and TRBJ1-4 for the parts outside the CDR3, the full variable domain is DGGITQSPKYLFRKEGQNVTLSCEQNLNHDAMYWYRQDPGQGLRLIYYSQIVNDFQKGDIAEGYSVSREKKESFPLTVTSAQKNPTAFYLCASRRGRHEKLFFGSGTQLSVL.

The gene calls are TRBV10-3 and TRBJ2-3; D gene ambiguous. Germline V CDR1 and CDR2: ENHRY, SYGVKD. Trimming pared 3 bases from V and 5 bases from J, leaving 3 bases between. The CDR3 contains 11 residues. The CDR3 DNA follows: TGTGCCATCAGTGATCGAGATACGCAGTATTTT. This sequence encodes CAISDRDTQYF.

This clonotype came up a few times. The chain carries TRBV28 and TRBJ2-1; 9 bases agree with TRBD2. Unmatched junction bases numbered 5, after V lost 1 base and J lost 7 bases. The CDR3 totals 15 residues. Germline V lookup: CDR1 MDHEN, CDR2 SYDVKM. CDR3 bases: TGTGCCAGCAGTTTATCCAGCGGGGGGATGAATGAGCAGTTCTTC. It is translated as CASSLSSGGMNEQFF.

The V gene is TRBV7-2, the J gene TRBJ2-7, with 7 bases that match TRBD1. The CDR3 is 15 amino acids. Germline lookup yields CDR1 SGHTA and CDR2 FQGNSA. The ends lost 0 bases at V and 2 bases at J; junction bases unmatched: 4. The CDR3 region has the DNA TGTGCCAGCAGCTTAGCGCTGACAGGGACCTACGAGCAGTACTTC. Protein product: CASSLALTGTYEQYF.

This clonotype was observed many times. The J gene is TRBJ1-6, the V gene TRBV20-1; the D is unclear. This CDR3 is 15 amino acids long. Trimming removed 3 bases from V and 1 base from J, with 10 bases in between. The germline V gene encodes CDR1 DFQATT and CDR2 SNEGSKA (reference sequence). CDR3 nucleotide sequence: TGCAGTGCTAGGGCAGGTCTATCCTATAATTCACCCCTCCACTTT. Its protein product is CSARAGLSYNSPLHF.

The chain links TRBV2 to TRBJ2-7; D is possibly TRBD1 (6 bases). The CDR3 runs 14 residues. Per the germline V gene, CDR1 is SNHLY and CDR2 is FYNNEI. Between the trimmed V and J ends, which lost 2 bases and 1 base, there was a span of 9 bases. The CDR3 spells CASSERGGSYEQYF. CDR3 nucleotides: TGTGCCAGCAGTGAACGAGGGGGTTCCTACGAGCAGTACTTC.

The rearrangement joins TRBV7-8 to TRBJ2-7; TRBD1 matches at 11 bases. V lost 5 bases to trimming and J lost 4 bases; unmatched junction nucleotides: 7. The CDR3 consists of 15 residues. CDR1 and CDR2 (germline): SGHVS, FQNEAQ. This CDR3 is CASSHAGQGVYEQYF. For the CDR3, the DNA is TGTGCCAGCAGCCACGCGGGACAGGGGGTGTACGAGCAGTACTTC.

The gene calls are TRBV10-3 and TRBJ2-3, with TRBD2 identical over 13 bases. CDR1 and CDR2 (germline): ENHRY, SYGVKD. J lost 2 bases, V lost 5 bases, and 16 bases had no gene match. The CDR3 has 20 amino acids. CDR3 bases: TGTGCCATCAGTATGGCGACCGGGACTAGCGGGATCATGGTCACAGATACGCAGTATTTT. As protein: CAISMATGTSGIMVTDTQYF.

The rearrangement uses TRBV7-9 and TRBJ2-7; 8 bases map to TRBD1. Germline CDR1 SEHNR, CDR2 FQNEAQ (reference sequence). The CDR3 has 11 amino acids. V trimming: 10 bases; J trimming: 3 bases; junction bases outside the gene matches: 2. The CDR3 is CATDRGYEQYF. The CDR3 DNA is TGTGCCACTGACAGGGGCTACGAGCAGTACTTC.

On this clonotype: At one end the junction does not follow the germline gene, possibly because of a read error. This rearrangement joins TRBV7-9 to TRBJ2-7; TRBD1 aligns across 9 bases. CDR1 is SEHNR and CDR2 is FQNEAQ in the germline V gene (reference sequence). This CDR3 region has 16 residues. CDR3 amino acids: CASSPLQGARSNEQYF. CDR3 coding DNA: TGCGCCAGCAGCCCGTTACAGGGGGCGAGGAGCAACGAGCAGTACTTC.

J is TRBJ2-3 and V is TRBV15; D may be TRBD1 (6 bases). CDR1 LNHNV and CDR2 YYDKDF come from the germline V gene (reference sequence). CDR3 length: 18 amino acids. Trimming removed 2 bases from V and 2 bases from J, with 20 bases in between. DNA of the CDR3: TGTGCCACCAGCAGAAACCCCGACAGGAGACCCCACACAGATACGCAGTATTTT. As protein: CATSRNPDRRPHTDTQYF. The variable domain in full, with the rest retrieved from reference TRBV15 and TRBJ2-3, is DAMVIQNPRYQVTQFGKPVTLSCSQTLNHNVMYWYQQKSSQAPKLLFHYYDKDFNNEADTPDNFQSRRPNTSFCFLDIRSPGLGDTAMYLCATSRNPDRRPHTDTQYFGPGTRLTVL.

V usage is TRBV25-1 and J usage is TRBJ2-3; D not certain. V was clipped by 6 bases and J by 6 bases, with 13 bases between them. The germline CDR1 and CDR2 sequences are MGHDK and SYGVNS. CDR3 length equals 13 residues. CDR3 bases: TGTGCCAGCAGGCTCCCCTCATCGGATACGCAGTATTTT. Encoded protein: CASRLPSSDTQYF.

The rearrangement links TRBV7-9 to TRBJ2-7; D may be TRBD1 or TRBD2 (5 bases each). Germline lookup yields CDR1 SEHNR and CDR2 FQNEAQ (reference sequence). V lost 0 bases and J lost 6, with 12 bases in between. The CDR3 runs 14 residues. The CDR3 coding sequence is TGTGCCAGCAGCTTAGCGGGGCTAGCAGGCGAGCAGTACTTC. It translates to CASSLAGLAGEQYF.

This clonotype has at least ten counts. The V and J genes are TRBV19 and TRBJ2-3; TRBD2 matches 14 bases. Germline CDR1 is LNHDA and CDR2 is SQIVND (reference sequence). The CDR3 extends over 17 amino acids. V lost 5 bases and J lost 5; bases outside the gene matches: 9. In DNA form, the CDR3 reads TGTGCCAGTAGTGGGGAGGGGACTAGCGGGGGTTTAGATACGCAGTATTTT. This sequence encodes CASSGEGTSGGLDTQYF.